This T cell receptor (beta chain) was sequenced during a study of cytomegalovirus exposure and HLA in healthy donors. Overall study findings and caveats: In the 120 or so validation repertoires, more than 85% of cluster scores exceeded 0, per a later analysis. While the bulk of TCR sequences proved rare, some public TCRs turned up in many donors.

In this sample, this clone turned up once. Its target is unknown. The CDR3 spans 13 residues. V shed 5 bases and J 6 bases; nucleotides not matched to a gene: 2. Germline CDR1 is MNHEY and CDR2 is SMNVEV (reference sequence). Separate from the roughly 700-subject first cohort, the roughly 120-subject validation cohort was the one that the donors belonged to. Here immunoSEQ multiplex PCR was the method, and the copy in TCRdb shows in-frame clones only, minus some. Among 71,000 or so clones, approximately 94% were seen once, and the ten largest hold more than 0.8%. Sequencing was done on a sample of PBMCs. This sequence was found in a woman aged 18-29 years in good health and CMV-seronegative. The chain couples TRBV27 to TRBJ1-5, with 9 bases identical to TRBD1. CDR3 sequence: CASSNRGLQPQHF. The DNA for the CDR3 is TGTGCCAGCAGTAACAGGGGGCTTCAGCCCCAGCATTTT.